This T cell receptor beta chain appears in the sequencing data of a study of T cell repertoires in cytomegalovirus infection. Study background: Public TCR beta signatures were indicative of both CMV infection and a matching HLA type.

The CDR3 spans 15 residues. Losses at the gene ends were 3 bases for V and 11 bases for J; bases not matched to a gene: 14. Germline CDR1 SGHNT, CDR2 YYREEE (reference sequence). Study conclusions and caveats: The study found HLA-C-restricted CMV-specific TCR beta clonotypes dominating the ex vivo response. Cumulative public TCR beta family frequency identified carriers of CMV plus the relevant HLA.

In TCRdb, the reads were re-called with MiXCR into one record per CDR3 protein. The sample carries fewer than 300,000 distinct CDR3 sequences, under 30% recorded once. A word on this clonotype: What it binds is not known.

Source material: PBMCs. The chain uses TRBV5-4 and TRBJ1-1; 9 bases line up with TRBD1. The clonotype originates from a human donor in good health (CMV status not recorded). Some clones in this sample may be carry-over from other donors' samples. The CDR3 here is CASSSPGQGALAAFF. CDR3 nucleotide sequence: TGTGCCAGCAGCTCCCCGGGACAGGGTGCCCTTGCGGCTTTCTTT.